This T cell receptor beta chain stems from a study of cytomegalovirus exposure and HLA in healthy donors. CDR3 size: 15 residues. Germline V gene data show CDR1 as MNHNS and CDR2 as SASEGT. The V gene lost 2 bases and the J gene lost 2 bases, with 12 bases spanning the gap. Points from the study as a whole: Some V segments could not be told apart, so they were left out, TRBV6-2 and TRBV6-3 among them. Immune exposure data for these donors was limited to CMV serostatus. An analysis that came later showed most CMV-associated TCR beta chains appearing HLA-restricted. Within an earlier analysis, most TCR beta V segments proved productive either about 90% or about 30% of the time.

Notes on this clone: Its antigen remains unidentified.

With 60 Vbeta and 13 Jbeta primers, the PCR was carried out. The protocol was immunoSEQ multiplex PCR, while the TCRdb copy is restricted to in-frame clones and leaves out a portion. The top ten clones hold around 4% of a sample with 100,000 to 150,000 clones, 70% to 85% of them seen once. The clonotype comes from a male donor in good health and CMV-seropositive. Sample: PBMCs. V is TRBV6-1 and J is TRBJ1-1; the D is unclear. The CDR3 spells CASSEFGGLNTEAFF. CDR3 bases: TGTGCCAGCAGTGAATTTGGAGGCCTTAACACTGAAGCTTTCTTT.